This T cell receptor beta chain was sequenced during a study of T cells in Graves' hyperthyroidism and ophthalmopathy. Study in general: It was at initial diagnosis, before any treatment, that peripheral blood was collected. Points from the study as a whole: A model using 13 V-J features told ophthalmopathy apart from stable hyperthyroidism.

This clonotype was observed at least ten times. Its specificity is unknown. Subjects with ophthalmopathy showed a Clinical Activity Score no lower than 3, a NOSPECS grade no lower than 4, and a duration shorter than 3 months. Researchers amplified the TCR beta CDR3 regions from RNA transcripts. The primer set for the first-round RT-PCR of the TCR CDR3 was HTBI. A single record per CDR3 protein comes from TCRdb applying MiXCR to the multiplex PCR reads. In the table there are about 380,000 distinct CDR3 sequences, roughly 18% of which are singletons. The ends lost 1 base at V and 0 bases at J; junction bases unmatched: 6. CDR1 is SGHRS, CDR2 YFSETQ, per germline. The CDR3 extends over 17 amino acids.

The source is a man between 18 and 29 years old with Graves' ophthalmopathy. Sequencing input: blood. The J gene is TRBJ2-7, the V gene TRBV5-1; TRBD2 matches 11 bases. The CDR3 DNA follows: TGCGCCAGCAGCTTGAGACTAGCGGGGAACCACTCCTACGAGCAGTACTTC. It translates to CASSLRLAGNHSYEQYF.